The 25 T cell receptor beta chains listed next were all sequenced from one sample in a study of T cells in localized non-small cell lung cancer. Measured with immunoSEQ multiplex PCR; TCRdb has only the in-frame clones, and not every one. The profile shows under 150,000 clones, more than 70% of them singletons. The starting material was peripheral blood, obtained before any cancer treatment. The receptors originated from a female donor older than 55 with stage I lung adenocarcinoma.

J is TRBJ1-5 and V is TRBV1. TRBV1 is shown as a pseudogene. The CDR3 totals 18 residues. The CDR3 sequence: CTSSPRTGKSPGNQPQHF. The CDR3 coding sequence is TGCACCAGCAGCCCTCGAACCGGAAAATCCCCTGGCAATCAGCCCCAGCATTTT.

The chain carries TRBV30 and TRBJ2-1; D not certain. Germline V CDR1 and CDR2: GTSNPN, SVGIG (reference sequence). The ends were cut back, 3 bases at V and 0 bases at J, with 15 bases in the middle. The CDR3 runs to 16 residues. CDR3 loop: CAWSPIWKSSYNEQFF. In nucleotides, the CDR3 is TGTGCCTGGAGCCCTATCTGGAAAAGCTCCTACAATGAGCAGTTCTTC.

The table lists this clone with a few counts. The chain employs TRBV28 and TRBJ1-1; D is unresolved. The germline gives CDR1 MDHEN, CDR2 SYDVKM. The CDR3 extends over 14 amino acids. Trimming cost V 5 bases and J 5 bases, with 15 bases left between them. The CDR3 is CASSPQAVPTEAFF. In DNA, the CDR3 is TGTGCCAGCAGTCCCCAAGCAGTCCCTACTGAAGCTTTCTTT.

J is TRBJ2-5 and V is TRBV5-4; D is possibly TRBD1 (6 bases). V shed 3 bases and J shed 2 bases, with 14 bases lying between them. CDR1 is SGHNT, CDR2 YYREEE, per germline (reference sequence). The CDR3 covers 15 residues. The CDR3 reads CASSSSGARQETQYF. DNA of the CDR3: TGTGCCAGCAGCTCTTCAGGGGCGCGACAAGAGACCCAGTACTTC.

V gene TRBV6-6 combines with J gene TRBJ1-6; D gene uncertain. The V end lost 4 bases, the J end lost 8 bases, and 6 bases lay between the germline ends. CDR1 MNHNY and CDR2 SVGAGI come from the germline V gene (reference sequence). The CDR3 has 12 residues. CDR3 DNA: TGTGCCAGCAGTTCTTGGGATTCACCCCTCCACTTT. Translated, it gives CASSSWDSPLHF.

In DNA form, the CDR3 reads TGTGCCAGCAGCGTACCCGATCAGGGTGGACGGTCACGGTCTGGAAACACCATATATTTT. Its translation: CASSVPDQGGRSRSGNTIYF. The gene calls are TRBV9 and TRBJ1-3; D might be TRBD1 (5 bases). The V and J ends lost 1 base and 1 base respectively, with 24 bases between them. This CDR3 region has 20 residues. Germline CDR1 is SGDLS and CDR2 is YYNGEE.

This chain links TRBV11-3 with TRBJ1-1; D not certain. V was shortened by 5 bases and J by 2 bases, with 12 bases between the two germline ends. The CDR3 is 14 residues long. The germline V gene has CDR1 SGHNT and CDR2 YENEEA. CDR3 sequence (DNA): TGTGCCAGCAGCGCCCACGGGGAAAACACTGAAGCTTTCTTT. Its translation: CASSAHGENTEAFF.

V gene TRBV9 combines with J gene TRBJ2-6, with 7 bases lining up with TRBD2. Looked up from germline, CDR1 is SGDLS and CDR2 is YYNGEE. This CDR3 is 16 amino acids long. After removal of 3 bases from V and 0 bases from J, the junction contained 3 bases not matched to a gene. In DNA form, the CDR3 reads TGTGCCAGCAGCGACTGGGAGGGCTCTGGGGCCAACGTCCTGACTTTC. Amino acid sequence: CASSDWEGSGANVLTF.

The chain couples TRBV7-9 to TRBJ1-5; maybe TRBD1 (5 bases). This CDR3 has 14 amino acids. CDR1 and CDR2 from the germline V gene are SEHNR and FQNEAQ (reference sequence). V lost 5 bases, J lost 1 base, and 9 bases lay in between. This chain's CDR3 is CASSQQASNQPQHF. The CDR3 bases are TGTGCCAGCAGCCAACAGGCCAGCAATCAGCCCCAGCATTTT.

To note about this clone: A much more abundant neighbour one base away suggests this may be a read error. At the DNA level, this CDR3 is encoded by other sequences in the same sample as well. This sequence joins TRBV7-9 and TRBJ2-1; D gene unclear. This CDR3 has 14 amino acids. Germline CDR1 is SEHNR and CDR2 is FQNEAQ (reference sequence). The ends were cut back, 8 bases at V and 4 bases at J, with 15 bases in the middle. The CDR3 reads CASAKPGGYNEQFF. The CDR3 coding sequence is TGTGCCAGCGCGAAGCCCGGTGGGTACAATGAGCAGTTCTTC.

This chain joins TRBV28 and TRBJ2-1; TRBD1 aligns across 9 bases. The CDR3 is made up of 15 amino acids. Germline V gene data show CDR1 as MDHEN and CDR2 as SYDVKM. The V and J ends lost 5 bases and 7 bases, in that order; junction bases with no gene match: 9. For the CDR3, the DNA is TGTGCCAGCAGTAGGACCGGGACAGGGATTAATGAGCAGTTCTTC. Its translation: CASSRTGTGINEQFF.

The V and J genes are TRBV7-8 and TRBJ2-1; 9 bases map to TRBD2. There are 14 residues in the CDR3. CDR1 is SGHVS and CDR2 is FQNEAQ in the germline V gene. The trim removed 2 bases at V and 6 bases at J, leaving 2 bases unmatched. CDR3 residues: CASSLLAGVNEQFF. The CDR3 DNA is TGTGCCAGCAGCTTATTAGCGGGAGTCAATGAGCAGTTCTTC.

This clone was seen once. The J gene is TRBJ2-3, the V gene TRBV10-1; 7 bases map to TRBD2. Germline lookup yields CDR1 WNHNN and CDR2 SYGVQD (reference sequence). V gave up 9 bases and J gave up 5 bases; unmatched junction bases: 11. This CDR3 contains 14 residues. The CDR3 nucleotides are TGCGCCAGGGGATCTAGCGGAGTGGAAGATACGCAGTATTTT. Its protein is CARGSSGVEDTQYF.

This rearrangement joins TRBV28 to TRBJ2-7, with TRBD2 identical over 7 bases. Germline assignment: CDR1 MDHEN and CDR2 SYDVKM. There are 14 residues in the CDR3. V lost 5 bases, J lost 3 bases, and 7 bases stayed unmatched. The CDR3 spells CASSPSRDYYEQYF. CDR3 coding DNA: TGTGCCAGCAGTCCATCTAGGGACTACTACGAGCAGTACTTC.

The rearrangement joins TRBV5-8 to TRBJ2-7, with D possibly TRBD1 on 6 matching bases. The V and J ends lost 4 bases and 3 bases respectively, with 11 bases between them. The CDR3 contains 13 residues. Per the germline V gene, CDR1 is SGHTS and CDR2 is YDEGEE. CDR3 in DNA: TGTGCCAGCAGCACCCTACAGGGCTACGAGCAGTACTTC. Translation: CASSTLQGYEQYF.

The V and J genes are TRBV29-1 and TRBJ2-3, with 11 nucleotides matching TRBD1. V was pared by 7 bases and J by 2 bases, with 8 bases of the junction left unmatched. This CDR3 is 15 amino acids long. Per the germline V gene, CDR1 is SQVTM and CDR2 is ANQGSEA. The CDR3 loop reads CSAPDRGLPTDTQYF. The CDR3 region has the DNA TGCAGCGCCCCGGACAGGGGGCTCCCCACAGATACGCAGTATTTT.

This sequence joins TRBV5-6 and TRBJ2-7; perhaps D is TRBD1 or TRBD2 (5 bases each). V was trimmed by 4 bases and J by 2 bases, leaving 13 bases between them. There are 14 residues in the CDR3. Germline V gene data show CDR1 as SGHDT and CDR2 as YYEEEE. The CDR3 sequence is CASSNRGPPYEQYF. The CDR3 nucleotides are TGTGCCAGCAGCAACCGGGGCCCTCCCTACGAGCAGTACTTC.

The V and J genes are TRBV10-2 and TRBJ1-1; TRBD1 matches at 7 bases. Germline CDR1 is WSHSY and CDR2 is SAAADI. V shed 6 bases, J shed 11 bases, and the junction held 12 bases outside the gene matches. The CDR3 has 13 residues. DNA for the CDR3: TGCGCCAGCAGGGGACAGACTATAATTCGGGCTTTCTTT. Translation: CASRGQTIIRAFF.

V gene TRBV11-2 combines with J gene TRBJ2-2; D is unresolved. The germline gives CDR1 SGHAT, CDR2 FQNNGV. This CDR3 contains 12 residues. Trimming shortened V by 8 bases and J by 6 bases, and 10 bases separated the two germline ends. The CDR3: CASYKGAGELFF. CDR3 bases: TGTGCCAGCTACAAGGGCGCCGGGGAGCTGTTTTTT.

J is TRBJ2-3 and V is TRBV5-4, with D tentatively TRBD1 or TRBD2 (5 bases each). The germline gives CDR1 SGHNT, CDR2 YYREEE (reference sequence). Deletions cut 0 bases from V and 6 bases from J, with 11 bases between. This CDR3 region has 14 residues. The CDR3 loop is CASSLGHGADTQYF. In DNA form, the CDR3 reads TGTGCCAGCAGCTTGGGGCACGGGGCGGATACGCAGTATTTT.

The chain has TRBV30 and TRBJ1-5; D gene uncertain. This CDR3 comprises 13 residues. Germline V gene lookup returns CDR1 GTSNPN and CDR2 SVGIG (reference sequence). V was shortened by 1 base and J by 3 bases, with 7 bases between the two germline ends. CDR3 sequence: CAWSGRDNQPQHF. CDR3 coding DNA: TGTGCCTGGAGTGGTAGGGACAATCAGCCCCAGCATTTT. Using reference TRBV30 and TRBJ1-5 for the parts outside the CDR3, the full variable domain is SQTIHQWPATLVQPVGSPLSLECTVEGTSNPNLYWYRQAAGRGLQLLFYSVGIGQISSEVPQNLSASRPQDRQFILSSKKLLLSDSGFYLCAWSGRDNQPQHFGDGTRLSIL.

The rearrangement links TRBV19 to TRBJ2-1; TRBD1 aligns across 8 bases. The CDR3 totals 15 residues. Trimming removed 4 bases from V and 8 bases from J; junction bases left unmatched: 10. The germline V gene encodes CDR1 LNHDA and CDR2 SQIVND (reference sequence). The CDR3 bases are TGTGCCAGTAGTACCGGACAGGGTAGTTTTTATGAGCAGTTCTTC. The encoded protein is CASSTGQGSFYEQFF.

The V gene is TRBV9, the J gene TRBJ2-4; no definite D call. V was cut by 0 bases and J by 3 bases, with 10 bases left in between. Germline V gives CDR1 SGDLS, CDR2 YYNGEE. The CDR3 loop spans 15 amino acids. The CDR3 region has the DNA TGTGCCAGCAGCGTAGGAGAGTCACTCAAAAACATTCAGTACTTC. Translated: CASSVGESLKNIQYF.

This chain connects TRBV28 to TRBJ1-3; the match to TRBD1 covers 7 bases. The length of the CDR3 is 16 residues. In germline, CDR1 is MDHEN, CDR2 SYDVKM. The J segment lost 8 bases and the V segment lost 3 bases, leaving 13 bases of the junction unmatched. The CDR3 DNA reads TGTGCCAGCAGTTTCTCCCCCAGGGGGGCGCGTGACACCATATATTTT. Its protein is CASSFSPRGARDTIYF.

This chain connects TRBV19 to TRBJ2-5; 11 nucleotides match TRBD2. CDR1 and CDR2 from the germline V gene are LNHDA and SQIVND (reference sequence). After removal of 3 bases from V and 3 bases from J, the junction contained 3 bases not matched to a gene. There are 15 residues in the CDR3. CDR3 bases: TGTGCCAGTAGTATTATGGGACTAGCGGAAGAGACCCAGTACTTC. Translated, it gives CASSIMGLAEETQYF.